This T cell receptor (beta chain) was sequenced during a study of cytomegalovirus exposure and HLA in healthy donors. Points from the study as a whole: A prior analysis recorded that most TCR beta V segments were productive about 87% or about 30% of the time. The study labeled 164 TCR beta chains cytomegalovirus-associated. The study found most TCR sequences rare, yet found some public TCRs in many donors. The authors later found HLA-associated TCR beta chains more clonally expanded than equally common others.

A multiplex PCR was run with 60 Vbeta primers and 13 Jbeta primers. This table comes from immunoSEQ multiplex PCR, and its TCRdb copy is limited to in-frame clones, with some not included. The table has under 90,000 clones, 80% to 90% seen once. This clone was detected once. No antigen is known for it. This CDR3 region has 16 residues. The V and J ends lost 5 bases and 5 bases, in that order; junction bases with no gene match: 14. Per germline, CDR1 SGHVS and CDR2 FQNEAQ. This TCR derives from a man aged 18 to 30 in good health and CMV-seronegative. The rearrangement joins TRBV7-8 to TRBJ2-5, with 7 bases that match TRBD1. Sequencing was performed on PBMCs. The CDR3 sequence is CASSPTGTAVRETQYF. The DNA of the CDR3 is TGTGCCAGCAGCCCGACTGGGACAGCAGTAAGGGAGACCCAGTACTTC.